A selection of T cell receptor beta chains follows, all from one sample in a study of quantifying T cell responses using KT2 cells. TCRdb fed the UMI-ligation and nested PCR reads into MiXCR, producing one record per CDR3 protein. Among tens of thousands of distinct CDR3 sequences listed, under 7.5% were seen once. Sequencing was done on a sample of PBMCs spiked with cells of the T cell clone KT2. The origin of the receptors is a human donor. Each CDR3 is given with its conserved first and last residue. The D gene is left open where the match is weak. Size is stated for part of the rows, as once, few or many counts, or as a class when the clone is expanded.

D gene	V gene	clone size	J gene	CDR3 protein	CDR3 DNA
NA	TRBV12-3/TRBV12-4	many	TRBJ2-7	CASSLRPSRPSSYEQYF	TGTGCCAGCAGTTTAAGGCCCTCCCGGCCAAGCTCCTACGAGCAGTACTTC
NA	TRBV25-1	many	TRBJ1-2	CASSDPASYGYTF	TGTGCCAGCAGTGACCCAGCCAGCTATGGCTACACCTTC
NA	TRBV7-8	many	TRBJ2-7	CASSPGWAVGYEQYF	TGTGCCAGCAGCCCGGGGTGGGCGGTCGGCTACGAGCAGTACTTC
TRBD2	TRBV7-9	many	TRBJ2-7	CASIPGGAYEQYF	TGTGCCAGCATTCCGGGAGGGGCCTACGAGCAGTACTTC
NA	TRBV5-1	few	TRBJ2-5	CASSLVGNLQETQYF	TGCGCCAGCAGCTTGGTGGGAAATCTCCAAGAGACCCAGTACTTC
TRBD1	TRBV4-1	NA	TRBJ1-5	CASSRGSLTGGETNQPQHF	TGCGCCAGCAGCCGAGGGTCCTTAACAGGGGGCGAAACCAATCAGCCCCAGCATTTT
NA	TRBV5-6	many	TRBJ1-2	CASSSSGHGYTF	TGTGCCAGCAGCAGCAGTGGTCATGGCTACACCTTC
TRBD1	TRBV15	many	TRBJ1-5	CATSSETGSTQPQHF	TGTGCCACCAGCAGCGAGACAGGGAGTACTCAGCCCCAGCATTTT
TRBD2	TRBV12-3/TRBV12-4	many	TRBJ2-2	CASRGSGGVNTGELFF	TGTGCCTCCAGGGGTAGCGGGGGGGTAAACACCGGGGAGCTGTTTTTT
NA	TRBV13	NA	TRBJ2-7	CASSGGTPWHEQYF	TGTGCCAGCAGCGGGGGGACCCCATGGCACGAGCAGTACTTC
NA	TRBV11-2	many	TRBJ2-3	CASSFGPGEDTQYF	TGTGCCAGCAGCTTCGGACCGGGGGAGGATACGCAGTATTTT
NA	TRBV7-9	few	TRBJ1-5	CASSKTGNGQPQHF	TGTGCCAGCAGCAAAACAGGGAATGGTCAGCCCCAGCATTTT
NA	TRBV29-1	many	TRBJ1-1	CSVQQGDTEAFF	TGCAGCGTTCAACAAGGAGACACTGAAGCTTTCTTT
TRBD1	TRBV29-1	NA	TRBJ1-2	CSVPTLGTGFGNYGYTF	TGCAGCGTACCCACCTTGGGGACAGGTTTCGGTAACTATGGCTACACCTTC
TRBD1	TRBV5-1	few	TRBJ2-1	CASSLGPTGAAYNEQFF	TGCGCCAGCAGCTTGGGACCTACAGGGGCCGCCTACAATGAGCAGTTCTTC
NA	TRBV23-1	many	TRBJ2-1	CASSQPTTNPYNEQFF	TGCGCCAGCAGTCAACCAACTACCAATCCCTACAATGAGCAGTTCTTC
NA	TRBV27	NA	TRBJ2-3	CASGGLDTQYF	TGTGCCAGCGGGGGGCTAGATACGCAGTATTTT
NA	TRBV21-1	few	TRBJ1-5	CASRLPDGALNQPQHF	TGTGCCAGCAGATTGCCGGATGGGGCCCTCAATCAGCCCCAGCATTTT
NA	TRBV7-6	few	TRBJ2-7	CASSSAAGGNTYEQYF	TGTGCCAGCAGCTCCGCCGCCGGGGGTAACACCTACGAGCAGTACTTC
NA	TRBV12-3/TRBV12-4	many	TRBJ1-1	CASSLVGVGTEAFF	TGTGCCAGCAGTTTGGTAGGGGTGGGGACTGAAGCTTTCTTT
NA	TRBV2	many	TRBJ2-7	CASSEALIYEQYF	TGTGCCAGCAGTGAAGCGCTTATCTACGAGCAGTACTTC
NA	TRBV6-2/TRBV6-3	NA	TRBJ2-3	CASSWGTHDTQYF	TGTGCCAGCAGCTGGGGGACCCACGATACGCAGTATTTT
NA	TRBV29-1	medium-sized	TRBJ1-5	CSVEEPRGQPQHF	TGCAGCGTTGAAGAACCCCGGGGTCAGCCCCAGCATTTT
TRBD1	TRBV6-6	many	TRBJ1-2	CASSPGQGFGYTF	TGTGCCAGCAGCCCCGGACAGGGGTTTGGCTACACCTTC
NA	TRBV12-3/TRBV12-4	NA	TRBJ1-3	CASSTPGTESNTIYF	TGTGCCAGCAGTACCCCCGGGACTGAATCTAACACCATATATTTT
NA	TRBV2	NA	TRBJ2-3	CASSRDSTDTQYF	TGTGCCAGCAGTCGTGACAGCACAGATACGCAGTATTTT
TRBD1	TRBV11-2	NA	TRBJ1-1	CASSSGQGFYKAFF	TGTGCCAGCAGCTCTGGACAGGGGTTTTATAAAGCTTTCTTT
TRBD1	TRBV3-1	many	TRBJ1-1	CASSQRDRASGAFF	TGTGCCAGCAGCCAGCGGGACAGGGCTTCAGGAGCTTTCTTT
NA	TRBV6-5	NA	TRBJ2-7	CASSRGGGDSYEQYF	TGTGCCAGCAGCCGCGGAGGAGGAGACTCCTACGAGCAGTACTTC
NA	TRBV12-3/TRBV12-4	NA	TRBJ1-6	CASKTGPTNSPLHF	TGTGCCAGCAAAACGGGCCCCACCAATTCACCCCTCCACTTT
NA	TRBV21-1	NA	TRBJ2-7	CASSNSSAYEQYF	TGTGCCAGCAGCAACTCTAGCGCCTACGAGCAGTACTTC
TRBD1	TRBV6-1	many	TRBJ1-4	CASSEVEGQGNEKLLF	TGTGCCAGCAGTGAAGTGGAGGGACAGGGTAATGAAAAACTGCTTTTT
NA	TRBV6-5	NA	TRBJ2-7	CASSTRDENYEQYF	TGTGCCAGCAGTACTAGGGACGAGAACTACGAGCAGTACTTC